Shown below are 11 T cell receptor beta chains from a single sample sequenced in a study of blood T cell repertoires in COVID-19. Produced via immunoSEQ multiplex PCR; TCRdb's table is partial and in-frame only. The table lists 470,000 or so clones, 80% to 90% of them singletons, with 3% to 3.5% in the top ten. Sequenced sample: peripheral blood. The receptor set was obtained from a human donor in a cohort sampled during active COVID-19.

This clone was counted only a few times. V and J are TRBV7-9 and TRBJ2-7, with TRBD2 matching over 8 bases. The CDR3 sequence is 16 residues long. Germline V gene lookup returns CDR1 SEHNR and CDR2 FQNEAQ (reference sequence). The V segment lost 0 bases and the J segment 1 base; nucleotides outside the gene matches: 5. CDR3 DNA sequence: TGTGCCAGCAGCTTAGCGTCTTCTAGCGGGTCCTACGAGCAGTACTTC. Amino acid sequence: CASSLASSSGSYEQYF.

V is TRBV18 and J is TRBJ1-4, with 7 positions matching TRBD1. Germline V gives CDR1 KGHSH, CDR2 LQKENI. Germline trimming cut 5 bases from V and 8 bases from J; bases unmatched to any gene: 14. This CDR3 region has 16 residues. The CDR3 DNA sequence: TGTGCCAGCTCAAGTGGGACAGATCAACCCGGGGAAAAACTGTTTTTT. It specifies CASSSGTDQPGEKLFF.

The V and J genes are TRBV27 and TRBJ2-1; possibly TRBD2 for D (6 bases). This CDR3 has 16 amino acids. Per the germline V gene, CDR1 is MNHEY and CDR2 is SMNVEV (reference sequence). V dropped 3 bases and J dropped 2 bases, with 14 bases sitting between them. This CDR3 is CASSFQVGGPYNEQFF. The DNA for the CDR3 is TGTGCCAGCAGTTTTCAGGTCGGGGGACCCTACAATGAGCAGTTCTTC.

The chain carries TRBV29-1 and TRBJ1-4; 9 bases map to TRBD1. Germline values: CDR1 SQVTM, CDR2 ANQGSEA. This CDR3 spans 14 amino acids. With V trimmed by 3 bases and J by 7 bases, 6 bases remained unmatched. This CDR3 reads CSVESDRGREKLFF. In DNA, the CDR3 is TGCAGCGTTGAGTCGGACAGGGGACGTGAAAAACTGTTTTTT.

This clone came up once. CDR3: CASFDRGRNQPQHF. The CDR3 nucleotides are TGTGCCAGCTTTGACAGGGGGCGTAATCAGCCCCAGCATTTT. The chain combines TRBV28 with TRBJ1-5; TRBD1 aligns across 10 bases. The V gene's germline CDR1 is MDHEN and CDR2 SYDVKM. J lost 4 bases, V lost 8 bases, and 5 bases had no gene match. The CDR3 has 14 amino acids.

The chain employs TRBV7-2 and TRBJ2-7; TRBD1 matches at 8 bases. The CDR3 runs 14 residues. Germline CDR1 and CDR2: SGHTA and FQGNSA. J gave up 2 bases and V 5 bases, and 5 bases lay outside the gene matches. CDR3 coding DNA: TGTGCCAGCAGCCCTATGACAGGGGCCTACGAGCAGTACTTC. Translation: CASSPMTGAYEQYF.

This chain links TRBV7-9 with TRBJ1-1; D ambiguous. This CDR3 is built from 14 residues. Per the germline V gene, CDR1 is SEHNR and CDR2 is FQNEAQ (reference sequence). V was cut by 1 base and J by 2 bases, with 8 bases left in between. CDR3 in amino acids: CASSLVLANTEAFF. The CDR3 DNA follows: TGTGCCAGCAGCTTAGTATTAGCAAACACTGAAGCTTTCTTT.

The CDR3 sequence: CASSLGPGTAEETQYF. The DNA of the CDR3 is TGCGCCAGCAGCTTGGGGCCCGGGACAGCGGAAGAGACCCAGTACTTC. This rearrangement joins TRBV5-1 to TRBJ2-5, with 7 bases identical to TRBD1. V shed 0 bases, J shed 3 bases, and the junction held 8 bases outside the gene matches. Looked up from germline, CDR1 is SGHRS and CDR2 is YFSETQ. The CDR3 is 16 amino acids.

The chain recombines TRBV25-1 with TRBJ1-1; perhaps TRBD1 as D (5 bases). The length of the CDR3 is 12 residues. In germline, CDR1 is MGHDK, CDR2 SYGVNS. V lost 8 bases, J lost 2 bases, and 9 bases lay in between. CDR3 DNA sequence: TGTGCCAGCGTAACAGGAAACACTGAAGCTTTCTTT. This sequence encodes CASVTGNTEAFF.

This chain joins TRBV27 and TRBJ2-7; 8 nucleotides match TRBD1. Germline CDR1 and CDR2: MNHEY and SMNVEV (reference sequence). V gave up 4 bases and J gave up 0 bases; unmatched junction bases: 2. This CDR3 is 14 amino acids long. The DNA for the CDR3 is TGTGCCAGCAGTTACAGGGGGAACTCCTACGAGCAGTACTTC. Translated: CASSYRGNSYEQYF.

DNA of the CDR3: TGTGCCAGCAGCCCCAGGTATGCTTTCTTT. Protein: CASSPRYAFF. V is TRBV6-5 and J is TRBJ1-1, with D unclear. Germline V gives CDR1 MNHEY, CDR2 SVGAGI. The CDR3 contains 10 residues. V lost 6 bases to trimming and J lost 11 bases, with 10 bases between them.